Listed below are T cell receptor beta chains from one sample, sequenced in a study of blood T cell repertoires in COVID-19. Method: immunoSEQ multiplex PCR; TCRdb's copy keeps in-frame clones and lacks some. The data contain 90,000 to 130,000 clones, 76% of them singletons. Sequencing was done on a sample of peripheral blood. These receptors came from a woman over 75 with acute or convalescent COVID-19. Both conserved end residues are part of each CDR3. The D gene is left open where the match is weak. Where a row states a size, it is once, few, many or the class of an expanded clone; other rows omit it.

CDR3 protein | CDR3 DNA | J gene | clone size | V gene | D gene
CASRPTTNYGYTF | TGCGCCAGCAGGCCCACAACTAACTATGGCTACACCTTC | TRBJ1-2 | NA | TRBV5-1 | NA
CASSTGQGGEKLFF | TGTGCCAGCAGCACGGGACAGGGAGGGGAAAAACTGTTTTTT | TRBJ1-4 | NA | TRBV5-4 | TRBD1
CASSWEGRGYEQYF | TGTGCCAGCAGCTGGGAGGGCAGGGGTTACGAGCAGTACTTC | TRBJ2-7 | once | TRBV3-1/TRBV3-2 | NA
CASKSEGSTDTQYF | TGTGCCAGCAAAAGCGAGGGTTCCACAGATACGCAGTATTTT | TRBJ2-3 | NA | TRBV27 | NA
CASSLALGGNIQYF | TGCGCCAGCAGCTTGGCTTTGGGAGGAAACATTCAGTACTTC | TRBJ2-4 | NA | TRBV5-1 | NA
CASRYGGSGANVLTF | TGTGCCAGCAGGTACGGAGGATCTGGGGCCAACGTCCTGACTTTC | TRBJ2-6 | NA | TRBV27 | NA
CASRGLADDYEQYF | TGTGCCAGCAGAGGACTAGCGGACGACTACGAGCAGTACTTC | TRBJ2-7 | NA | TRBV6-5 | TRBD2
CASSQSRNTEAFF | TGTGCCAGCAGCCAATCCAGGAACACTGAAGCTTTCTTT | TRBJ1-1 | NA | TRBV6-5 | NA
CASSLEGQLLNYGYTF | TGTGCCAGCAGCTTAGAGGGACAGTTACTTAACTATGGCTACACCTTC | TRBJ1-2 | few | TRBV11-2 | TRBD1
CASSPGTWYTDTQYF | TGTGCCAGCAGCCCCGGGACTTGGTACACAGATACGCAGTATTTT | TRBJ2-3 | once | TRBV11-3 | NA
CASSGSWVETQYF | TGTGCCAGTTCCGGGTCCTGGGTAGAGACCCAGTACTTC | TRBJ2-5 | NA | TRBV19 | NA
CASSQVRGQETQYF | TGTGCCAGCAGCCAAGTACGCGGGCAAGAGACCCAGTACTTC | TRBJ2-5 | NA | TRBV3-1/TRBV3-2 | NA
CASSSQGNQPQHF | TGTGCCAGCAGCTCACAGGGGAATCAGCCCCAGCATTTT | TRBJ1-5 | NA | TRBV7-9 | TRBD1
CASSPPTGTENNEKLFF | TGTGCCAGCTCACCACCCACCGGGACAGAGAATAATGAAAAACTGTTTTTT | TRBJ1-4 | once | TRBV18 | TRBD1
CASSSGEPYNEQFF | TGTGCCAGCAGCTCCGGGGAACCCTACAATGAGCAGTTCTTC | TRBJ2-1 | NA | TRBV5-6 | NA
CASSGRSGNGQPQHF | TGTGCCAGCAGCGGCAGATCGGGTAATGGCCAGCCCCAGCATTTT | TRBJ1-5 | NA | TRBV7-9 | NA
CASSLTGGHGELFF | TGTGCCAGCAGCTTAACTGGGGGACACGGGGAGCTGTTTTTT | TRBJ2-2 | NA | TRBV11-2 | NA
CASSRTGAGDEQFF | TGCGCCAGCAGTAGGACAGGGGCCGGGGATGAGCAGTTCTTC | TRBJ2-1 | NA | TRBV10-1 | TRBD1
CASTGTSGSLEFF | TGTGCCAGCACCGGGACTAGCGGGAGTCTGGAGTTCTTC | TRBJ2-1 | NA | TRBV6-5 | TRBD2
CASSVGQGAGNEQFF | TGTGCCAGCAGTGTAGGTCAGGGGGCCGGCAATGAGCAGTTCTTC | TRBJ2-1 | NA | TRBV2 | TRBD1
CATSRDFPYALYPPLHF | TGTGCCACCAGCAGAGATTTCCCATACGCGTTATATCCGCCCCTCCACTTT | TRBJ1-6 | NA | TRBV15 | NA
CASSLRSSDTQYF | TGTGCCAGCAGTTTACGGAGCAGCGATACGCAGTATTTT | TRBJ2-3 | NA | TRBV27 | NA
CARRRTRAGAEETQYF | TGTGCCAGAAGGAGGACCCGAGCGGGAGCTGAAGAGACCCAGTACTTC | TRBJ2-5 | few | TRBV5-3 | TRBD2
CASSVDPGKEETQYF | TGTGCCAGCAGCGTAGACCCGGGGAAGGAGGAGACCCAGTACTTC | TRBJ2-5 | NA | TRBV9 | NA
CASSIGGPDTQYF | TGTGCCAGTAGTATAGGGGGCCCAGATACGCAGTATTTT | TRBJ2-3 | NA | TRBV19 | NA
CASSEGLAGDNEQFF | TGCGCCAGCAGCGAGGGACTAGCGGGAGACAATGAGCAGTTCTTC | TRBJ2-1 | NA | TRBV4-3 | TRBD2
CASSQGVRGRLADSPSTDTQYF | TGCGCCAGCAGCCAAGGTGTGAGGGGCCGGCTAGCGGATTCCCCTAGCACAGATACGCAGTATTTT | TRBJ2-3 | NA | TRBV4-3 | TRBD2
CASSLPGGLNTEAFF | TGTGCCAGCAGCTTGCCCGGGGGGTTGAACACTGAAGCTTTCTTT | TRBJ1-1 | once | TRBV5-4 | NA
CAIRVGGGGRWEQYF | TGTGCCATCAGGGTTGGTGGCGGGGGTAGATGGGAGCAGTACTTC | TRBJ2-7 | NA | TRBV10-3 | TRBD2
CASSYYGRANTEAFF | TGTGCCAGCAGTTACTATGGCAGGGCGAACACTGAAGCTTTCTTT | TRBJ1-1 | NA | TRBV6-2/TRBV6-3 | NA
CASSPRGRTVGEQYF | TGTGCCAGCAGCCCAAGGGGACGGACAGTGGGGGAGCAGTACTTC | TRBJ2-7 | NA | TRBV11-1 | NA
CASSYSSSGGSEQYF | TGTGCCAGCAGTTACTCGTCTAGCGGGGGGAGCGAGCAGTACTTC | TRBJ2-7 | once | TRBV6-6 | TRBD2
CASSYGSHRVNTEAFF | TGTGCCAGCAGTTATGGGTCCCACAGGGTGAACACTGAAGCTTTCTTT | TRBJ1-1 | NA | TRBV6-2/TRBV6-3 | NA
CASSFFNGRGPDTQYF | TGTGCCAGCAGCTTTTTTAACGGGAGGGGACCAGATACGCAGTATTTT | TRBJ2-3 | NA | TRBV5-8 | TRBD2
CAISEGQQGAIYEQYF | TGTGCCATCAGTGAGGGTCAACAGGGAGCGATCTACGAGCAGTACTTC | TRBJ2-7 | NA | TRBV10-3 | NA
CASTLSTGGTYEQYF | TGTGCCAGCACCCTATCGACAGGGGGAACCTACGAGCAGTACTTC | TRBJ2-7 | once | TRBV6-5 | TRBD1
CASPGTGVSDTQYF | TGTGCCAGCCCCGGGACAGGGGTTTCAGATACGCAGTATTTT | TRBJ2-3 | NA | TRBV7-9 | TRBD1
CASTPRASLSYEQYF | TGTGCCAGTACGCCGCGTGCTAGCTTATCCTACGAGCAGTACTTC | TRBJ2-7 | NA | TRBV19 | NA
CASESSGANVLTF | TGCGCCAGCGAGAGCTCTGGGGCCAACGTCCTGACTTTC | TRBJ2-6 | few | TRBV10-2 | NA
CASGGQQETQYF | TGTGCCAGCGGCGGGCAGCAAGAGACCCAGTACTTC | TRBJ2-5 | NA | TRBV6-6 | NA
CASSSLGLAGANTGELFF | TGTGCCAGCAGTTCCCTTGGACTAGCGGGAGCGAACACCGGGGAGCTGTTTTTT | TRBJ2-2 | NA | TRBV6-2/TRBV6-3 | TRBD2
CASSKALGGSYEQYF | TGTGCCAGCAGCAAAGCGCTAGGGGGTTCCTACGAGCAGTACTTC | TRBJ2-7 | NA | TRBV21-1 | NA
CASRMDRYNEQFF | TGTGCCAGTAGGATGGACAGATACAATGAGCAGTTCTTC | TRBJ2-1 | NA | TRBV19 | NA
CASSPLINQPQHF | TGTGCCAGCAGCCCGTTAATAAATCAGCCCCAGCATTTT | TRBJ1-5 | NA | TRBV3-1/TRBV3-2 | NA
CASSQAGGFTEAFF | TGTGCCAGCAGCCAAGCAGGGGGCTTCACTGAAGCTTTCTTT | TRBJ1-1 | NA | TRBV6-2/TRBV6-3 | TRBD1
CASSLRLAGDGTDTQYF | TGCGCCAGCAGCCTCCGACTAGCGGGCGATGGGACAGATACGCAGTATTTT | TRBJ2-3 | NA | TRBV5-1 | TRBD2
CASSASGTPSEKLFF | TGCGCCAGCAGCGCATCCGGGACACCCTCGGAAAAACTGTTTTTT | TRBJ1-4 | NA | TRBV5-1 | NA
CASSRATNEKLFF | TGTGCCAGCTCACGCGCAACTAATGAAAAACTGTTTTTT | TRBJ1-4 | NA | TRBV18 | NA
CASSVESGAQYGYTF | TGTGCCAGCAGCGTAGAAAGCGGGGCCCAGTATGGCTACACCTTC | TRBJ1-2 | NA | TRBV9 | NA
CASSQVMGAGGYTF | TGTGCCAGCAGCCAAGTAATGGGGGCAGGTGGCTACACCTTC | TRBJ1-2 | NA | TRBV3-1/TRBV3-2 | NA
CAWDGGSGNTIYF | TGTGCCTGGGACGGGGGCTCTGGAAACACCATATATTTT | TRBJ1-3 | NA | TRBV30 | NA
CASSRSTDTQYF | TGTGCTAGTTCCAGAAGCACAGATACGCAGTATTTT | TRBJ2-3 | NA | TRBV12-5 | NA
CASSSDGTGPTDTQYF | TGCGCCAGCAGCAGCGACGGGACAGGCCCCACAGATACGCAGTATTTT | TRBJ2-3 | once | TRBV5-1 | TRBD1